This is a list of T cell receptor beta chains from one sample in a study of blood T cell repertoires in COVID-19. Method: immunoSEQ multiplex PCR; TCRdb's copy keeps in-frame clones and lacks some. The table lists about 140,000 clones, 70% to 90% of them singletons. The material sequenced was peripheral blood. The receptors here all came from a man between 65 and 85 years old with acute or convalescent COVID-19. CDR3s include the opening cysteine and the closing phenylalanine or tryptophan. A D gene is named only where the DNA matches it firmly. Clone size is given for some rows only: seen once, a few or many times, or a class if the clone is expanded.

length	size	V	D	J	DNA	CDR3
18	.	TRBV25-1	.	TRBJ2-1	TGTGCCAGCAGTAGCGATGACAGGAGAAAGCCCCGGGCGTATGAGCAGTTCTTC	CASSSDDRRKPRAYEQFF
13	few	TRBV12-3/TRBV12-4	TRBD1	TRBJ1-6	TGTGCCAGCAGCGAGACAGGGCGTTCACCCCTCCACTTT	CASSETGRSPLHF
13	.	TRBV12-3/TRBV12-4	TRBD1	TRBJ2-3	TGTGCCAGCCGCCAGGGGGGCACAGATACGCAGTATTTT	CASRQGGTDTQYF
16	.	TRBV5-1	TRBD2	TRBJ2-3	TGCGCCAGCAGTCAGCGCGGGGGGCCAAGCACAGATACGCAGTATTTT	CASSQRGGPSTDTQYF
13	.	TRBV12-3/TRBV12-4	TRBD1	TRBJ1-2	TGTGCCAGCAGTTACAGGGGCATCTATGGCTACACCTTC	CASSYRGIYGYTF
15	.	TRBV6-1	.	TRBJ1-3	TGTGCCAGCAGTGAGGCAGGGGTCCGTGGAAACACCATATATTTT	CASSEAGVRGNTIYF
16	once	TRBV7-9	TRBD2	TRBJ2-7	TGTGCCAGCACCGGACGATCACTAGCGGGGTCCTACGAGCAGTACTTC	CASTGRSLAGSYEQYF
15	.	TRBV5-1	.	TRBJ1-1	TGCGCCAGCAGCCTGAGTCGCAGGGGAAACACTGAAGCTTTCTTT	CASSLSRRGNTEAFF
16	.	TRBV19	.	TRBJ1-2	TGTGCCAGTAGTATAGCCCCCGGTGTAGGGGCTTATGGCTACACCTTC	CASSIAPGVGAYGYTF
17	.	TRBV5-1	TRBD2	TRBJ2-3	TGCGCCAGCAGCTTGGGACTAGCGGGAGCCCCGGAAGATACGCAGTATTTT	CASSLGLAGAPEDTQYF
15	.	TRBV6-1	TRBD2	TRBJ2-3	TGTGCCAGCAGTGAAGAGCGGGGGGACACAGATACGCAGTATTTT	CASSEERGDTDTQYF
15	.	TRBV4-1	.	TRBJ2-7	TGCGCCAGCAGCCAAGATACCCCCCATAGCGACGAGCAGTACTTC	CASSQDTPHSDEQYF
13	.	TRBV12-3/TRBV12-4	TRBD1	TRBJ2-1	TGTGCCAGCAGTTTTGGACAGGCCAATGAGCAGTTCTTC	CASSFGQANEQFF
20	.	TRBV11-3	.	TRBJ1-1	TGTGCCAGCAGCTTAGGACAGCGGGGACCCGATCACATTAATAACACTGAAGCTTTCTTT	CASSLGQRGPDHINNTEAFF
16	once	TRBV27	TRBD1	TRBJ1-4	TGTGCCAGCAGTTTCCTACTTGAGGGGGCGCGGGAAAAACTGTTTTTT	CASSFLLEGAREKLFF
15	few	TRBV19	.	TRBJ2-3	TGTGCCAGTACCGTCCTTGGGGGGAGCACAGATACGCAGTATTTT	CASTVLGGSTDTQYF
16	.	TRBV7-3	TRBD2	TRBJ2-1	TGTGCCAGCAGCTCCAGCGGGACTAGGGGCGGGGATGAGCAGTTCTTC	CASSSSGTRGGDEQFF
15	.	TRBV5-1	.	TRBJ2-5	TGCGCCAGCAGCTGGGTTGGAGGCTTCCAAGAGACCCAGTACTTC	CASSWVGGFQETQYF
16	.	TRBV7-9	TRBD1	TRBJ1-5	TGTGCCAGCAGCTCTTGGACAGGGGGCCGCAATCAGCCCCAGCATTTT	CASSSWTGGRNQPQHF
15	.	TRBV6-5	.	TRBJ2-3	TGTGCCAGCAGTCCCGACAGGAGTGGGGCAGATACGCAGTATTTT	CASSPDRSGADTQYF
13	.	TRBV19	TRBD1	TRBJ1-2	TGTGCCAGTAGTGTTGGACAGGGAATAGGCTACACCTTC	CASSVGQGIGYTF
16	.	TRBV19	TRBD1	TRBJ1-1	TGTGCCAGTAGAACCTCCGGACAGGGGATGAACACTGAAGCTTTCTTT	CASRTSGQGMNTEAFF
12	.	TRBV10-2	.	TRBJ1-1	TGCGCCAGCAGGGGGGGAGAAACTGAAGCTTTCTTT	CASRGGETEAFF
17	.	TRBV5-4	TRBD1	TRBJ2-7	TGTGCCAGCAGCGACCGGGACAGCTGGATGGGGTCCTACGAGCAGTACTTC	CASSDRDSWMGSYEQYF
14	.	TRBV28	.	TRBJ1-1	TGTGCCAGCAGTTTAAGGGGGATAAACACTGAAGCTTTCTTT	CASSLRGINTEAFF
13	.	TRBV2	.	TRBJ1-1	TGTGCCAGCAGTGGACAGCTGAACACTGAAGCTTTCTTT	CASSGQLNTEAFF
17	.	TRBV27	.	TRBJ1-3	TGTGCCAGCAGTTCACTCGGAGTTCAACCCCCTGGAAACACCATATATTTT	CASSSLGVQPPGNTIYF
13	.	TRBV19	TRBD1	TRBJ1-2	TGTGCCAGTAGGAAGGACAGGGGGTATGGCTACACCTTC	CASRKDRGYGYTF
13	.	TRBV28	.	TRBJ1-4	TGTGCCAGCAGAAAGGGGGCTAATGAAAAACTGTTTTTT	CASRKGANEKLFF
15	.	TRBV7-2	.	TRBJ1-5	TGTGCCAGCAGCCAGGGAGGGGGTTCTAGTCAGCCCCAGCATTTT	CASSQGGGSSQPQHF
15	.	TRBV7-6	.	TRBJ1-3	TGTGCCAGCAGCCTAGCGGACAGCTCTGGAAACACCATATATTTT	CASSLADSSGNTIYF
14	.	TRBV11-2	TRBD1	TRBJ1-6	TGTGCCAGCAGCCCCAACAGGGGGAGTTCACCCCTCCACTTT	CASSPNRGSSPLHF
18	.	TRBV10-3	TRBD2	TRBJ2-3	TGTGCCATCAGACCGGGACTAGCGGGTTTTACTAGCACAGATACGCAGTATTTT	CAIRPGLAGFTSTDTQYF
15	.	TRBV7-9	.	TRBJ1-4	TGTGCCAGCAGTTCCGGGGCTTTCTTGGGGGGAAAACTGTTTTTT	CASSSGAFLGGKLFF
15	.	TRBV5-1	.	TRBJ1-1	TGCGCCAGCAGCCGCGGGGGGACCATGAACACTGAAGCTTTCTTT	CASSRGGTMNTEAFF
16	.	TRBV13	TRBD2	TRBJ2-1	TGTGCCAGCAGCTTAGGGACTAGCGGAGCCTACAATGAGCAGTTCTTC	CASSLGTSGAYNEQFF
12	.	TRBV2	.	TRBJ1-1	TGTGCCAGCACCAAAGTAGGGGCTGAAGCTTTCTTT	CASTKVGAEAFF
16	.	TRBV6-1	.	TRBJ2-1	TGTGCCAGCAGTGGCGGTGGGAGGACCTCCTACAATGAGCAGTTCTTC	CASSGGGRTSYNEQFF
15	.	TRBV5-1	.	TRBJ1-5	TGCGCCAGCATTTATTGCGCGGATAGCAATCAGCCCCAGCATTTT	CASIYCADSNQPQHF
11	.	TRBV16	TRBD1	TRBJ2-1	TGTGCCAGCAGCTCCGGGACAGGGAAGTTCTTC	CASSSGTGKFF
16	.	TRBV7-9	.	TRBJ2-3	TGTGCCAGCAGCTCGAGGGCGGCTTTAAGCACAGATACGCAGTATTTT	CASSSRAALSTDTQYF
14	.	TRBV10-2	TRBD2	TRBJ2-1	TGCGCCAGCAGTGTTGTGGGAGGGGTCAATGAGCAGTTCTTC	CASSVVGGVNEQFF
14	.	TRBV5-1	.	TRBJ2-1	TGCGCCAGCAGCTTGGAAAGCAGGGCCAATGAGCAGTTCTTC	CASSLESRANEQFF
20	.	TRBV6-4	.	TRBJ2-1	TGTGCCAGCAGTGACTTCGCCGGGACTGGCAAGTCCTTCACCTACAATGAGCAGTTCTTC	CASSDFAGTGKSFTYNEQFF
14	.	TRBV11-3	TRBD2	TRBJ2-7	TGTGCCAGCAGCTTAGCCGGGGGGGCCTACGAGCAGTACTTC	CASSLAGGAYEQYF